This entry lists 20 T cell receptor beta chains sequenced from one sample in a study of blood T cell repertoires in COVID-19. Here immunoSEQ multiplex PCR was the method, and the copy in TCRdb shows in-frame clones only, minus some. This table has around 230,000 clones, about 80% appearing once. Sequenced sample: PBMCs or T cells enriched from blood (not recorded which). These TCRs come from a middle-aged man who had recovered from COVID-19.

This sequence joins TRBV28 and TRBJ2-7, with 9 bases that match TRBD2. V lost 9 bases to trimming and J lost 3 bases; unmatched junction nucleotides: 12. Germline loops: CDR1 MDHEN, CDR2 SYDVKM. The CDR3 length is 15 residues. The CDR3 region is CASRSSAGGFYEQYF. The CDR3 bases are TGTGCCAGTCGATCGTCAGCGGGGGGCTTCTACGAGCAGTACTTC. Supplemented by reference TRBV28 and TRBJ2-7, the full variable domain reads DVKVTQSSRYLVKRTGEKVFLECVQDMDHENMFWYRQDPGLGLRLIYFSYDVKMKEKGDIPEGYSVSREKKERFSLILESASTNQTSMYLCASRSSAGGFYEQYFGPGTRLTVT.

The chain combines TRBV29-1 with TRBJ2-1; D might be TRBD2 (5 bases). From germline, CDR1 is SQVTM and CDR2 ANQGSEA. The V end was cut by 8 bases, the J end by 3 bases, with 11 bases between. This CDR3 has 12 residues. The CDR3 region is CSSRLSYNEQFF. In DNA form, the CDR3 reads TGCAGCTCGCGACTAAGCTACAATGAGCAGTTCTTC.

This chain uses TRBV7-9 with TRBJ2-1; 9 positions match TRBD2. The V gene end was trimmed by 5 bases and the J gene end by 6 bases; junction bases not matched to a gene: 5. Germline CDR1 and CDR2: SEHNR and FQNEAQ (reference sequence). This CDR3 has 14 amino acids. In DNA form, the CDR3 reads TGTGCCAGCAGCCAGGGACTAGCTGCCAATGAGCAGTTCTTC. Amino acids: CASSQGLAANEQFF.

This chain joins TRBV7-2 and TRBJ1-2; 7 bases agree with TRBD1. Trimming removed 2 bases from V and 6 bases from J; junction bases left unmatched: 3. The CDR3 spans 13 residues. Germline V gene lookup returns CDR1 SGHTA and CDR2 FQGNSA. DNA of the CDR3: TGTGCCAGCAGCTTAATTGGGACAGATGGCTACACCTTC. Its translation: CASSLIGTDGYTF.

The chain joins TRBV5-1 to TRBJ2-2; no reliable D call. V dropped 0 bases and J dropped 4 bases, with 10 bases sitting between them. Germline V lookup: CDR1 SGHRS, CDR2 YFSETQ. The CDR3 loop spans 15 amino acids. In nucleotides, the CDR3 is TGCGCCAGCAGCTTGGACCTCCAGATCACCGGGGAGCTGTTTTTT. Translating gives CASSLDLQITGELFF.

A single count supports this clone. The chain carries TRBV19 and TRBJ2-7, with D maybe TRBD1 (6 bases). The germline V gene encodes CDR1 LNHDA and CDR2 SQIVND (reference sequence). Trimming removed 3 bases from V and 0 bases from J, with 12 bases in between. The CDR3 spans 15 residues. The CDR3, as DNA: TGTGCCAGTAGTATGGGTGGGACATACTCCTACGAGCAGTACTTC. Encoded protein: CASSMGGTYSYEQYF.

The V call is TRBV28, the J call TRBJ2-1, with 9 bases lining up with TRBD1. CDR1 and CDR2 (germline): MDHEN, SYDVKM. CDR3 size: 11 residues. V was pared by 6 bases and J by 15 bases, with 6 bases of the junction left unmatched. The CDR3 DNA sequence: TGTGCCAGCAGCTACCGGGACAGGGTGTTCTTC. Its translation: CASSYRDRVFF.

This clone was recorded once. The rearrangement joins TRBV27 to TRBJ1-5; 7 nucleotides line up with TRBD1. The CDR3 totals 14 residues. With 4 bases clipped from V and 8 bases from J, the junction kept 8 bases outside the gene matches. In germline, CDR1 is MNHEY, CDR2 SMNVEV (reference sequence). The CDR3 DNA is TGTGCCAGCAGTTCCCGACAGGGAACGGAGCCCCAGCATTTT. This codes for CASSSRQGTEPQHF.

The CDR3 sequence is CASSQKKAGVSHSGNTIYF. The CDR3 DNA reads TGTGCCAGCAGCCAAAAAAAAGCAGGGGTAAGTCACTCTGGAAACACCATATATTTT. J is TRBJ1-3 and V is TRBV7-3; a possible D gene is TRBD1 (6 bases). Trimming removed 5 bases from V and 0 bases from J, with 23 bases in between. The germline CDR1 and CDR2 sequences are SGHTA and FQGTGA. The CDR3 spans 19 residues.

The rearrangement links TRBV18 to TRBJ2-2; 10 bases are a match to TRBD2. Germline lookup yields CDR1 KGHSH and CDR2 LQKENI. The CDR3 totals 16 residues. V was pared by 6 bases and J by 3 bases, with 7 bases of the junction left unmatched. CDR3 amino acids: CASSPASGGYTGELFF. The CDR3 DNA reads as TGTGCCAGCTCTCCCGCTAGCGGGGGTTACACCGGGGAGCTGTTTTTT.

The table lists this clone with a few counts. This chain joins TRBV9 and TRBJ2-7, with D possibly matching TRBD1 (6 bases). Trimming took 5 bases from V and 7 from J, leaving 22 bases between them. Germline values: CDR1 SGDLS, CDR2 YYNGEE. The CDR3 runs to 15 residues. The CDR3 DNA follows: TGTGCCAGCAGTCCTCACAGGGACGGCTTGAGGGAGCAGTACTTC. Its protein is CASSPHRDGLREQYF.

CDR3 nucleotide sequence: TGTGCCACCAGCAGAGGGACAGCCGGGGAGACCCAGTACTTC. The encoded protein is CATSRGTAGETQYF. The rearrangement uses TRBV15 and TRBJ2-5; D perhaps matches TRBD1 (6 bases). CDR1 and CDR2 (germline): LNHNV, YYDKDF (reference sequence). V lost 1 base, J lost 5 bases, and 11 bases lay in between. The CDR3 length is 14 residues.

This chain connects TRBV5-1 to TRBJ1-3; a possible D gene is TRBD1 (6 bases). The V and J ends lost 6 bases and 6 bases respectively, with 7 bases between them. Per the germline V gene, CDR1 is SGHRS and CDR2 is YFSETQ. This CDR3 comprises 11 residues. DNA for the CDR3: TGCGCCAGCAAGGGGGAAAACACCATATATTTT. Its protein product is CASKGENTIYF.

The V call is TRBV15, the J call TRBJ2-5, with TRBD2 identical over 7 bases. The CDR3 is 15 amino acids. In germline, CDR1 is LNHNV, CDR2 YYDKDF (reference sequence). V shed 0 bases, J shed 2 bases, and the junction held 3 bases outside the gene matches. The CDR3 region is CATSRDGAGQETQYF. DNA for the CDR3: TGTGCCACCAGCAGAGATGGAGCGGGACAAGAGACCCAGTACTTC.

The CDR3 sequence: CSARVADGYTF. Written as DNA, the CDR3 is TGCAGTGCGCGGGTCGCTGATGGCTACACCTTC. The J gene is TRBJ1-2, the V gene TRBV20-1; D unclear. The length of the CDR3 is 11 residues. V lost 6 bases, J lost 6 bases, and 11 bases lay in between. Germline V gives CDR1 DFQATT, CDR2 SNEGSKA (reference sequence).

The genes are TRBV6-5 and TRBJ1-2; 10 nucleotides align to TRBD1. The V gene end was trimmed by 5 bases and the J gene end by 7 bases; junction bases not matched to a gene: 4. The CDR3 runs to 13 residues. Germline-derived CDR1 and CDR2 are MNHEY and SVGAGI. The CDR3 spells CASSRDRGLGYTF. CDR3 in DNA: TGTGCCAGCAGTCGGGACAGGGGACTTGGCTACACCTTC.

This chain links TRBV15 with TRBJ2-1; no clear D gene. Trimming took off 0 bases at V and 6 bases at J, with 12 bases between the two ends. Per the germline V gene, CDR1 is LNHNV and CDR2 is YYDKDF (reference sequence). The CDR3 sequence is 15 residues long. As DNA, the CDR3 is TGTGCCACCAGCAGAGAGGCGGATGAGAGCAATGAGCAGTTCTTC. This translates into CATSREADESNEQFF.

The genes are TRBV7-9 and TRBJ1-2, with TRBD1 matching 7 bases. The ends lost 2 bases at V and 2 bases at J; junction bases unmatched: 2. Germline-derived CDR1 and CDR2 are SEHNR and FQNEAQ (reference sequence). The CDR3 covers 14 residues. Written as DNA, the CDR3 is TGTGCCAGCAGCTTAATGACAGGGAACTATGGCTACACCTTC. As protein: CASSLMTGNYGYTF.

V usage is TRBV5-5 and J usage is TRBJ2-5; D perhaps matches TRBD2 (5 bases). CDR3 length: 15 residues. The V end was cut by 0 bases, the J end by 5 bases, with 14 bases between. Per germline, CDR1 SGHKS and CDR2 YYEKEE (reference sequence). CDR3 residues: CASSLGHLTGETQYF. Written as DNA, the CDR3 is TGTGCCAGCAGCTTGGGCCACCTTACGGGGGAGACCCAGTACTTC.

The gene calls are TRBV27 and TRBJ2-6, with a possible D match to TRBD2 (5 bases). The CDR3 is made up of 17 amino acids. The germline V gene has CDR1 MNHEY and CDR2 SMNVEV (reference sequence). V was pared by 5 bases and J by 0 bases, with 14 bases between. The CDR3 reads CASSREMTDSGANVLTF. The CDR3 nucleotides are TGTGCCAGCAGTCGGGAAATGACGGACTCTGGGGCCAACGTCCTGACTTTC.